These 29 T cell receptor beta chains originate from one sample sequenced in a study of blood T cell repertoires in COVID-19. Clones were sequenced by immunoSEQ multiplex PCR, and TCRdb holds only the in-frame ones, with some missing. The sample holds about 200,000 clones; 94% are singletons and the top ten take 0.6% to 0.9%. The sequenced sample was peripheral blood. The receptor source for this set is a man aged 25 to 40 with COVID-19, enrolled during active disease.

The V and J genes are TRBV7-2 and TRBJ2-1; 10 positions match TRBD1. Per the germline V gene, CDR1 is SGHTA and CDR2 is FQGNSA. The CDR3 is made up of 13 amino acids. V lost 6 bases, J lost 5 bases, and 1 base stayed unmatched. DNA of the CDR3: TGTGCCAGCAGGACAGGGGGCCACAATGAGCAGTTCTTC. Translation: CASRTGGHNEQFF.

This chain joins TRBV9 and TRBJ1-2; a possible D gene is TRBD1 (6 bases). The germline V gene encodes CDR1 SGDLS and CDR2 YYNGEE. The CDR3 is 12 amino acids. V was pared by 7 bases and J by 1 base, with 8 bases between. The CDR3 coding sequence is TGTGCCAGCCACAGGGTTAACTATGGCTACACCTTC. This sequence encodes CASHRVNYGYTF.

The chain uses TRBV9 and TRBJ2-1; D unresolved. CDR1 and CDR2 (germline): SGDLS, YYNGEE. CDR3 length: 14 residues. The V end was cut by 0 bases, the J end by 9 bases, with 13 bases between. CDR3 sequence: CASSVGGLEAEQFF. In DNA, the CDR3 is TGTGCCAGCAGCGTAGGCGGCCTAGAGGCTGAGCAGTTCTTC. Variable domain in full (rest from reference TRBV9 and TRBJ2-1): DSGVTQTPKHLITATGQRVTLRCSPRSGDLSVYWYQQSLDQGLQFLIQYYNGEERAKGNILERFSAQQFPDLHSELNLSSLELGDSALYFCASSVGGLEAEQFFGPGTRLTVL.

This clone was counted between two and nine times. The rearrangement uses TRBV27 and TRBJ1-5, with D possibly being TRBD1 (5 bases). Germline V gene sequence: CDR1 MNHEY, CDR2 SMNVEV (reference sequence). Trimming shortened V by 7 bases and J by 6 bases, and 19 bases separated the two germline ends. The CDR3 runs 15 residues. The CDR3 DNA reads TGTGCCAGCAACCCCCGTGGGGGGGTTGGTCAGCCCCAGCATTTT. Translated: CASNPRGGVGQPQHF.

This chain joins TRBV5-6 and TRBJ1-6; D uncertain. The germline V gene encodes CDR1 SGHDT and CDR2 YYEEEE. The CDR3 extends over 14 amino acids. The V gene lost 0 bases and the J gene lost 7 bases, with 8 bases spanning the gap. This chain's CDR3 is CASSLGVGNSPLHF. CDR3 nucleotides: TGTGCCAGCAGCTTGGGGGTCGGGAATTCACCCCTCCACTTT. The full variable domain, its missing parts supplied by reference TRBV5-6 and TRBJ1-6, is DAGVTQSPTHLIKTRGQQVTLRCSPKSGHDTVSWYQQALGQGPQFIFQYYEEEERQRGNFPDRFSGHQFPNYSSELNVNALLLGDSALYLCASSLGVGNSPLHFGNGTRLTVT.

V and J are TRBV18 and TRBJ2-4; a weak D match, TRBD2 (5 bases). The germline V gene encodes CDR1 KGHSH and CDR2 LQKENI. This CDR3 spans 14 amino acids. V lost 0 bases and J lost 8, with 11 bases in between. CDR3 region: CASSPPGFGDIQYF. CDR3 bases: TGTGCCAGCTCACCACCGGGATTCGGGGACATTCAGTACTTC.

V and J are TRBV27 and TRBJ2-7, with TRBD2 identical over 7 bases. Losses at the gene ends were 2 bases for V and 2 bases for J; bases not matched to a gene: 6. The CDR3 length is 15 residues. Germline V lookup: CDR1 MNHEY, CDR2 SMNVEV (reference sequence). The CDR3 DNA is TGTGCCAGCAGTTTAGCCGGGACTACGACCTACGAGCAGTACTTC. This codes for CASSLAGTTTYEQYF.

The chain links TRBV7-2 to TRBJ2-2; 7 bases fit TRBD1. The V segment lost 4 bases and the J segment 4 bases; nucleotides outside the gene matches: 6. The CDR3 sequence is 15 residues long. Germline lookup yields CDR1 SGHTA and CDR2 FQGNSA. The CDR3 DNA reads as TGTGCCAGCAGCTCACGACAGGGTGGCACCGGGGAGCTGTTTTTT. The encoded protein is CASSSRQGGTGELFF.

The J gene is TRBJ1-1, the V gene TRBV10-1, with D maybe TRBD1 (6 bases). Germline CDR1 is WNHNN and CDR2 is SYGVQD (reference sequence). V gave up 6 bases and J gave up 1 base, with 39 bases separating them. The CDR3 sequence is 23 residues long. The CDR3 bases are TGCGCCAGCAGGCTGGGGACCGCAGTGAGTCGACAGGTAGTGGCCTATAGGAACACTGAAGCTTTCTTT. It is translated as CASRLGTAVSRQVVAYRNTEAFF.

The chain couples TRBV6-5 to TRBJ1-5, with unresolved D. CDR1 and CDR2 from the germline V gene are MNHEY and SVGAGI. The CDR3 consists of 14 residues. The V end lost 5 bases, the J end lost 4 bases, and 12 bases lay between the germline ends. The CDR3 DNA is TGTGCCAGCAGTCAACCGTGGAGAAATCAGCCCCAGCATTTT. Amino acid sequence: CASSQPWRNQPQHF.

The chain recombines TRBV27 with TRBJ1-1; D may be TRBD1 (6 bases). The V and J ends lost 1 base and 8 bases respectively, with 11 bases between them. The CDR3 runs 13 residues. Germline V lookup: CDR1 MNHEY, CDR2 SMNVEV (reference sequence). CDR3 amino acids: CASSLYSGEEAFF. Here the CDR3 DNA reads TGTGCCAGCAGTTTATATTCAGGGGAGGAAGCTTTCTTT.

The V call is TRBV11-2, the J call TRBJ2-3; the match to TRBD2 covers 8 bases. Germline V gives CDR1 SGHAT, CDR2 FQNNGV. CDR3 length: 14 amino acids. V shed 5 bases and J 3 bases; nucleotides not matched to a gene: 4. In nucleotides, the CDR3 is TGTGCCAGCAGCCGTAGCGGGAAAACAGATACGCAGTATTTT. Amino acids: CASSRSGKTDTQYF. Full variable domain (remainder filled in from reference TRBV11-2 and TRBJ2-3): EAGVAQSPRYKIIEKRQSVAFWCNPISGHATLYWYQQILGQGPKLLIQFQNNGVVDDSQLPKDRFSAERLKGVDSTLKIQPAKLEDSAVYLCASSRSGKTDTQYFGPGTRLTVL.

J is TRBJ2-7 and V is TRBV5-1, with D perhaps TRBD1 (7 bases). Germline assignment: CDR1 SGHRS and CDR2 YFSETQ. The CDR3 contains 17 residues. V lost 4 bases, J lost 0 bases, and 20 bases lay in between. The CDR3 sequence: CASSPAGGQLSSYEQYF. DNA of the CDR3: TGCGCCAGCAGCCCCGCAGGGGGGCAGTTGAGCTCCTACGAGCAGTACTTC.

The chain joins TRBV5-6 to TRBJ1-2; 7 bases line up with TRBD1. This CDR3 contains 17 residues. The V gene's germline CDR1 is SGHDT and CDR2 YYEEEE. V trimming: 2 bases; J trimming: 8 bases; junction bases outside the gene matches: 18. As DNA, the CDR3 is TGTGCCAGCAGCTTAAGGCAATTTTCGGGAGGGGGCGCCGGCTACACCTTC. The encoded protein is CASSLRQFSGGGAGYTF.

The rearrangement links TRBV18 to TRBJ1-3; 7 nucleotides line up with TRBD1. The CDR3 totals 17 residues. Looked up from germline, CDR1 is KGHSH and CDR2 is LQKENI. J gave up 0 bases and V 3 bases, and 8 bases lay outside the gene matches. The CDR3 nucleotides read TGTGCCAGCTCACCCACGGGGACAGCGAACTCTGGAAACACCATATATTTT. This encodes CASSPTGTANSGNTIYF.

The chain employs TRBV5-5 and TRBJ1-2; D is unresolved. V was cut by 0 bases and J by 5 bases, with 14 bases left in between. Germline V gene sequence: CDR1 SGHKS, CDR2 YYEKEE (reference sequence). This CDR3 region has 15 residues. The CDR3 here is CASSLDLAGGYGYTF. The CDR3, as DNA: TGTGCCAGCAGCTTGGATCTGGCCGGAGGGTATGGCTACACCTTC.

The J gene is TRBJ1-2, the V gene TRBV19, with D maybe TRBD1 (5 bases). This CDR3 has 13 amino acids. CDR1 is LNHDA and CDR2 is SQIVND in the germline V gene (reference sequence). V shed 3 bases and J shed 8 bases, with 13 bases lying between them. The CDR3 sequence: CASSIGGAGGYTF. In nucleotides, the CDR3 is TGTGCCAGTAGTATTGGAGGGGCGGGAGGCTACACCTTC.

V is TRBV29-1 and J is TRBJ2-7; tentatively, D is TRBD1 (5 bases). CDR1 and CDR2 (germline): SQVTM, ANQGSEA. This CDR3 is built from 13 residues. V was trimmed by 5 bases and J by 3 bases, leaving 14 bases between them. The CDR3 loop reads CSVLGAGDYEQYF. CDR3 nucleotide sequence: TGCAGCGTTCTAGGGGCAGGCGACTACGAGCAGTACTTC.

Concerning this clone itself: The missing conserved phenylalanine or tryptophan at the end of this CDR3 makes a read error likely. Because the CDR3's place on the DNA is in doubt, the DNA is left out and the CDR3 is given as listed by TCRdb. V is TRBV3-1 (or the pseudogene TRBV3-2) and J is TRBJ2-7; TRBD1 is the table's D call and was not checked against the DNA. The CDR3 is 12 residues long, counting both termini. Germline loops: CDR1 LGHDT, CDR2 YNNKEL (reference sequence). The chain's CDR3 is CASSQGSTAYRL.

The chain combines TRBV5-1 with TRBJ2-5; 10 bases fit TRBD2. V lost 4 bases, J lost 5 bases, and 5 bases stayed unmatched. This CDR3 is built from 14 residues. The germline V gene has CDR1 SGHRS and CDR2 YFSETQ. CDR3 region: CASSSGGASETQYF. The CDR3 coding sequence is TGCGCCAGCAGCAGCGGGGGGGCCTCGGAGACCCAGTACTTC.

The chain joins TRBV14 to TRBJ1-1; D perhaps matches TRBD1 (6 bases). V lost 1 base and J lost 8, with 20 bases in between. Germline V gene lookup returns CDR1 SGHDN and CDR2 FVKESK. This CDR3 contains 16 residues. CDR3 coding DNA: TGTGCCAGCAGCCAAGGTAGGGGGGGCCGACTGGGCGAAGCTTTCTTT. Protein: CASSQGRGGRLGEAFF.

The chain employs TRBV5-6 and TRBJ2-2, with 7 bases that match TRBD1. Germline lookup yields CDR1 SGHDT and CDR2 YYEEEE. V was pared by 4 bases and J by 10 bases, with 16 bases of the junction left unmatched. The CDR3 consists of 16 residues. The CDR3 loop reads CASSQTGLQRQAELFF. CDR3 in DNA: TGTGCCAGCAGCCAGACAGGGCTTCAACGTCAGGCGGAGCTGTTTTTT.

The rearrangement joins TRBV4-1 to TRBJ1-2; D is possibly TRBD1 (6 bases). CDR3 length: 15 amino acids. Germline V gene lookup returns CDR1 MGHRA and CDR2 YSYEKL. The V and J ends lost 6 bases and 4 bases respectively, with 18 bases between them. CDR3 nucleotides: TGCGCCAGCAGTCCCGGGACACTGACCCTCTATGGCTACACCTTC. This encodes CASSPGTLTLYGYTF.

This chain connects TRBV11-2 to TRBJ1-1; TRBD1 matches 10 bases. V shed 5 bases, J shed 4 bases, and the junction held 10 bases outside the gene matches. Germline V lookup: CDR1 SGHAT, CDR2 FQNNGV. CDR3 length: 16 amino acids. As DNA, the CDR3 is TGTGCCAGCAGCCTCCGGGACAGGGGATGGGGCACTGAAGCTTTCTTT. It encodes CASSLRDRGWGTEAFF.

This chain joins TRBV9 and TRBJ1-6, with a possible D match to TRBD1 (5 bases). The germline gives CDR1 SGDLS, CDR2 YYNGEE. CDR3 length: 17 residues. The ends were cut back, 0 bases at V and 0 bases at J, with 10 bases in the middle. This CDR3 is CASSVEGARSYNSPLHF. In DNA form, the CDR3 reads TGTGCCAGCAGCGTAGAAGGGGCCCGCTCCTATAATTCACCCCTCCACTTT.

The V call is TRBV5-1, the J call TRBJ2-3; D not certain. CDR3 size: 13 residues. Germline CDR1 and CDR2: SGHRS and YFSETQ. Deletions cut 1 base from V and 6 bases from J, with 9 bases between. The CDR3 nucleotides read TGCGCCAGCAGCTTGAGAACCGGGGATACGCAGTATTTT. Encoded protein: CASSLRTGDTQYF.

This rearrangement joins TRBV2 to TRBJ1-4; D not resolved. Germline V gene lookup returns CDR1 SNHLY and CDR2 FYNNEI. CDR3 size: 14 residues. The V end lost 10 bases, the J end lost 0 bases, and 12 bases lay between the germline ends. CDR3 sequence reads: CATHFRSTNEKLFF. CDR3 in DNA: TGTGCCACCCACTTCCGGTCAACTAATGAAAAACTGTTTTTT. The full variable domain, completed using reference TRBV2 and TRBJ1-4, is EPEVTQTPSHQVTQMGQEVILRCVPISNHLYFYWYRQILGQKVEFLVSFYNNEISEKSEIFDDQFSVERPDGSNFTLKIRSTKLEDSAMYFCATHFRSTNEKLFFGSGTQLSVL.

The chain combines TRBV19 with TRBJ1-2, with 10 positions matching TRBD1. The CDR3 loop spans 13 amino acids. After removal of 6 bases from V and 7 bases from J, the junction contained 5 bases not matched to a gene. Germline V gene sequence: CDR1 LNHDA, CDR2 SQIVND (reference sequence). The CDR3 is CASRTGGDGGYTF. CDR3 bases: TGTGCCAGTAGGACAGGGGGCGATGGTGGCTACACCTTC.

This chain connects TRBV6-5 to TRBJ2-7, with D possibly being TRBD1 (6 bases). Germline V gene lookup returns CDR1 MNHEY and CDR2 SVGAGI. CDR3 length: 14 residues. V dropped 5 bases and J dropped 0 bases, with 11 bases sitting between them. The chain's CDR3 is CASSLGQSSYEQYF. The CDR3 bases are TGTGCCAGCAGTCTAGGACAGTCCTCCTACGAGCAGTACTTC.